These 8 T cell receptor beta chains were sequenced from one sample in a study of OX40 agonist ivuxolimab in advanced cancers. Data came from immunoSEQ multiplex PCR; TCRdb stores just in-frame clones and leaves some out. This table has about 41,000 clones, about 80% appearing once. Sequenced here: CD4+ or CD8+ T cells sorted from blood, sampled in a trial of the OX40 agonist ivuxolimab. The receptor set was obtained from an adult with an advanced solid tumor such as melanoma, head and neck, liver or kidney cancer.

CDR3 protein: CASSLGGAYTEAFF. The CDR3 nucleotides are TGTGCCAGCAGTTTAGGGGGGGCTTACACTGAAGCTTTCTTT. The chain links TRBV28 to TRBJ1-1; D may be TRBD1 (6 bases). The CDR3 is made up of 14 amino acids. With 2 bases removed from V and 3 bases from J, the gap between germline ends came to 10 bases. Germline V gene data show CDR1 as MDHEN and CDR2 as SYDVKM.

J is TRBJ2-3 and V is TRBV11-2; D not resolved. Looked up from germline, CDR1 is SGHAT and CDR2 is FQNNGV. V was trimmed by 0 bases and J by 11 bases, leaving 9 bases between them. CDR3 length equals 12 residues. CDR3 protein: CASSLDGLLQYF. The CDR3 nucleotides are TGTGCCAGCAGCTTAGATGGTCTGTTGCAGTATTTT.

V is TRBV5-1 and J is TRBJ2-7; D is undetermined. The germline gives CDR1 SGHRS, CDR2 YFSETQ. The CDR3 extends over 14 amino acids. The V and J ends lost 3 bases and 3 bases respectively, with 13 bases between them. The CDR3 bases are TGCGCCAGCAGCTCCAACGTGCCGGTCTACGAGCAGTACTTC. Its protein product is CASSSNVPVYEQYF.

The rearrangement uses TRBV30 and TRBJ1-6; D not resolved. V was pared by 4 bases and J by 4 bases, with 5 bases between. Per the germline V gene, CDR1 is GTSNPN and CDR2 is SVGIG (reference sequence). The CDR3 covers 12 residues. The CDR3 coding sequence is TGTGCCTGGACAGTATATAATTCACCCCTCCACTTT. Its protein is CAWTVYNSPLHF.

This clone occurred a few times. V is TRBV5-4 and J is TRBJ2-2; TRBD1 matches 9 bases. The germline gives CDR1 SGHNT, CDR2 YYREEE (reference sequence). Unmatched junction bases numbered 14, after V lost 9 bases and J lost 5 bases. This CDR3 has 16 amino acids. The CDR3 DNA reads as TGTGCCACACGATTCCGGGACAGGGATTCAACCGGGGAGCTGTTTTTT. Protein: CATRFRDRDSTGELFF.

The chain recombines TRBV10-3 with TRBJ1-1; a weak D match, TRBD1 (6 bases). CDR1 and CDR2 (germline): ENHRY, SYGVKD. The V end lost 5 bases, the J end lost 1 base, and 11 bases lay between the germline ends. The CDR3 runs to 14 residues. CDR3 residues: CAISTGGANTEAFF. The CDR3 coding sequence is TGTGCCATCAGTACCGGGGGGGCGAACACTGAAGCTTTCTTT.

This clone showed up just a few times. The CDR3 bases are TGTGCCAGCAGCCCCCGACCGGCCTGGGAGACTTTCTTT. Protein product: CASSPRPAWETFF. The chain joins TRBV14 to TRBJ1-1, with D unresolved. From germline, CDR1 is SGHDN and CDR2 FVKESK. This CDR3 contains 13 residues. Trimming removed 4 bases at V and 12 bases at J, with 18 bases between. The whole variable domain, filled in from reference TRBV14 and TRBJ1-1, reads EAGVTQFPSHSVIEKGQTVTLRCDPISGHDNLYWYRRVMGKEIKFLLHFVKESKQDESGMPNNRFLAERTGGTYSTLKVQPAELEDSGVYFCASSPRPAWETFFGQGTRLTVV.

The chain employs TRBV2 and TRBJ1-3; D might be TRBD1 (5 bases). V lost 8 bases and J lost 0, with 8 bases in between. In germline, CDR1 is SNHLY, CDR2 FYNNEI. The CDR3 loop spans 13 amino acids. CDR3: CASQTVSGNTIYF. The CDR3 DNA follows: TGTGCCAGCCAGACAGTCTCTGGAAACACCATATATTTT.